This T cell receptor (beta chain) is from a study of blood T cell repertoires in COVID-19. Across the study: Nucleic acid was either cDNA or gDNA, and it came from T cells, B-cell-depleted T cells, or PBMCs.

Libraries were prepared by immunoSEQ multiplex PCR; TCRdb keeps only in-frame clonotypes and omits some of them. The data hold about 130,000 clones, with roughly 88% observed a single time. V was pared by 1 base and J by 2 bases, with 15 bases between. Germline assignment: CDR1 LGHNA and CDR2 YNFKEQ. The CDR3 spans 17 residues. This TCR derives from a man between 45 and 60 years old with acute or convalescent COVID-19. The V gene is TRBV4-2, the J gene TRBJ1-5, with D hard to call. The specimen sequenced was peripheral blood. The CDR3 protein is CASSQARYPVGNQPQHF. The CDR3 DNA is TGTGCCAGCAGCCAAGCGCGGTACCCCGTGGGCAATCAGCCCCAGCATTTT.